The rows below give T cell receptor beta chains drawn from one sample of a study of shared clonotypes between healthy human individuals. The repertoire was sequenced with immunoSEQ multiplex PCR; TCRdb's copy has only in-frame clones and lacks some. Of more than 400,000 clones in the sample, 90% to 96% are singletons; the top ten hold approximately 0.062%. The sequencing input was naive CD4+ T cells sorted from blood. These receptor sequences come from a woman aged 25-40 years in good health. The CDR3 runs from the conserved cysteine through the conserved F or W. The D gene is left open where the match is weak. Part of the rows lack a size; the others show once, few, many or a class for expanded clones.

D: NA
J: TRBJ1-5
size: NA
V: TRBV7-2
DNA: TGTGCCAGCAGCTCAGACAGCGGTAGCAATCAGCCCCAGCATTTT
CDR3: CASSSDSGSNQPQHF

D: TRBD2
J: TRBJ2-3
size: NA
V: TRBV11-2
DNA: TGTGCCAGCAGCCTATTCAGAAGGACTAGCGGGAGCACAGATACGCAGTATTTT
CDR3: CASSLFRRTSGSTDTQYF

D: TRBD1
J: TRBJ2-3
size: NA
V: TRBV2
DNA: TGTGCCAGCAGCCGACAGGGGGCTAGCACAGATACGCAGTATTTT
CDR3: CASSRQGASTDTQYF

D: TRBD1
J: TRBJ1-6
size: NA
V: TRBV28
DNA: TGTGCCAGCAGCGGACAGGGGACTAATTCACCCCTCCACTTT
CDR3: CASSGQGTNSPLHF

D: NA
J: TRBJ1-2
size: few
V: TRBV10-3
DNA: TGTGCCGGCGGGACCCCCGATGGCTATGGCTACACCTTC
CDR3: CAGGTPDGYGYTF

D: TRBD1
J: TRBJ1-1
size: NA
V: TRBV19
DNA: TGTGCCAGTAGTCCCCCCGGGACAGGATGGACTGAAGCTTTCTTT
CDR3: CASSPPGTGWTEAFF

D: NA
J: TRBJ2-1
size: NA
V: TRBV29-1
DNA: TGCAGCGTTGCCCGCGCTAGCCGATACAATGAGCAGTTCTTC
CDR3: CSVARASRYNEQFF

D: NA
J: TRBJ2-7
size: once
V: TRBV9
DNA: TGTGCCAGCAGCGTGGGGGGGCTGACCTACGCGCAGTACTTC
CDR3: CASSVGGLTYAQYF

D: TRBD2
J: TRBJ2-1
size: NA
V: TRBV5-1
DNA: TGCGCCAGCAGCTTGGGACTAGCTTTGGGTTATGAGCAGTTCTTC
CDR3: CASSLGLALGYEQFF

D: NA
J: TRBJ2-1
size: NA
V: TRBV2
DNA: TGTGCCAGCATGGCAGCCACCCGGGGGTTCTTC
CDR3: CASMAATRGFF

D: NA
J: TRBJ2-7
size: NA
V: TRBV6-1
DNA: TGTGCCAGCAGGGACGGTAGCTCCTACGAGCAGTACTTC
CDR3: CASRDGSSYEQYF

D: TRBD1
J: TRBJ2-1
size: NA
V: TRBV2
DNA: TGTGCCAGCAGAAAAACCGGGACAGGGGCCTACAATGAGCAGTTCTTC
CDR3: CASRKTGTGAYNEQFF

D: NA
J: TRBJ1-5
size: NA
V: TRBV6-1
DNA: TGTGCCAGCAGTGAGACACTTAGCAATCAGCCCCAGCATTTT
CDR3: CASSETLSNQPQHF

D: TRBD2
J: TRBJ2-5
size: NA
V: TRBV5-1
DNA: TGCGCCAGCAGCTTGAGACTAGCGGTGGAAGAGACCCAGTACTTC
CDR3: CASSLRLAVEETQYF

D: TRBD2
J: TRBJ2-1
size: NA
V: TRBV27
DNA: TGTGCCAGCAGCCTATCTAGCGGGAGTTACTACAATGAGCAGTTCTTC
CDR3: CASSLSSGSYYNEQFF

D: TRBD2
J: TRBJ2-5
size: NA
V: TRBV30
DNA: TGTGCCTGGAGTCCATTAGGAGCGGGGCGCCTGGAGACCCAGTACTTC
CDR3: CAWSPLGAGRLETQYF

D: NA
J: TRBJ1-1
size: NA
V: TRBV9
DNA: TGTGCCAGCAGCGATAATCCGGGGAATGAAGCTTTCTTT
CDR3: CASSDNPGNEAFF

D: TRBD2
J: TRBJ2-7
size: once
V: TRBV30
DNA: TGTGCCTGGAGCGCCGGACTAGCGGGGACCTACGAGCAGTACTTC
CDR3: CAWSAGLAGTYEQYF

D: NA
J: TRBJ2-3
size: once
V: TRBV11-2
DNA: TGTGCCAGCAGCTTAGATGGGGTTGGTCAAGTTAATACGCAGTATTTT
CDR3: CASSLDGVGQVNTQYF

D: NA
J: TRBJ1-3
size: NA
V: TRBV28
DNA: TGTGCCAGCAAGGACTCTGGAAACACCATATATTTT
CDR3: CASKDSGNTIYF

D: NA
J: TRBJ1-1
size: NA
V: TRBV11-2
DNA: TGTGCCAGCAGCTCGACCCCGAACACTGAAGCTTTCTTT
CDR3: CASSSTPNTEAFF

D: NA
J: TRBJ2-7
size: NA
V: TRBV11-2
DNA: TGTGCCAGCAGCTTAGTTGGGGGCCACGGGGCTTCCGAGCAGTACTTC
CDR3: CASSLVGGHGASEQYF

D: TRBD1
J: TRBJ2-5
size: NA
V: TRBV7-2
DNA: TGTGCCAGCAGCTTACTCGGACAGGGAGGAGAGACCCAGTACTTC
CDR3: CASSLLGQGGETQYF

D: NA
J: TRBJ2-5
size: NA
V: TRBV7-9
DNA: TGTGCCAGCAGCTTCATGGGGACAGAGACCCAGTACTTC
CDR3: CASSFMGTETQYF

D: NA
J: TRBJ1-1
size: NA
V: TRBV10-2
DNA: TGCGCCAGCAGCCAAGAGGGGAACACTGAAGCTTTCTTT
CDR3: CASSQEGNTEAFF

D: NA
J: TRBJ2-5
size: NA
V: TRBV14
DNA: TGTGCCAGCAGCCTCGACTCTAGAGGGGAGACCCAGTACTTC
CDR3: CASSLDSRGETQYF

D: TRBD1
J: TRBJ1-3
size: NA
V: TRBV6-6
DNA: TGTGCCAGCAGACAGGGGCCTAGCTCTGGAAACACCATATATTTT
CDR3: CASRQGPSSGNTIYF

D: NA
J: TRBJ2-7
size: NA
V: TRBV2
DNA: TGTGCCAGCCAACCAGGGAACTCCTACGAGCAGTACTTC
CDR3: CASQPGNSYEQYF

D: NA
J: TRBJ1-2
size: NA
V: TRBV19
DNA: TGTGCCAGTAGTATAGGAGAAAACTATGGCTACACCTTC
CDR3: CASSIGENYGYTF